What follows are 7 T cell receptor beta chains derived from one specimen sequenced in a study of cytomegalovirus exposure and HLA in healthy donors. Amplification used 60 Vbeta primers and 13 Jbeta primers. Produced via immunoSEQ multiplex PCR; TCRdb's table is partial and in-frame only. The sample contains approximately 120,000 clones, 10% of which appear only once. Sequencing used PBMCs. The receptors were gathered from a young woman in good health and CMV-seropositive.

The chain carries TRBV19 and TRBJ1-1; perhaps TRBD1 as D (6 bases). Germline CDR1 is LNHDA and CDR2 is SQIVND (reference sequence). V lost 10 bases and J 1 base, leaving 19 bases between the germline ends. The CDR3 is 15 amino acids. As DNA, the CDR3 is TGTGCCACCGACCCCTGGGGGGGACAGAACACTGAAGCTTTCTTT. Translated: CATDPWGGQNTEAFF.

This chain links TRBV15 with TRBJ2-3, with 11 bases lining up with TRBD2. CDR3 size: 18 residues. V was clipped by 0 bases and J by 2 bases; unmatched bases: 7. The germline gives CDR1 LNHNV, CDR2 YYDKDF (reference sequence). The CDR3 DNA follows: TGTGCCACCAGCAGAGATCCCGGGACTAGCGGTTACACAGATACGCAGTATTTT. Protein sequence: CATSRDPGTSGYTDTQYF.

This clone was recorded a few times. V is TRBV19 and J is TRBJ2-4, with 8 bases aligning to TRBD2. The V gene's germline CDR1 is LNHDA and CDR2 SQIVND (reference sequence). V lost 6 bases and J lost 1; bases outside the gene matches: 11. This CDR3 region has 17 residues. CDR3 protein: CASSPNRGGRAKNIQYF. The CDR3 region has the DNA TGTGCCAGTAGCCCGAACCGGGGGGGACGGGCCAAAAACATTCAGTACTTC. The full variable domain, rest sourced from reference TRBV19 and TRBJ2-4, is DGGITQSPKYLFRKEGQNVTLSCEQNLNHDAMYWYRQDPGQGLRLIYYSQIVNDFQKGDIAEGYSVSREKKESFPLTVTSAQKNPTAFYLCASSPNRGGRAKNIQYFGAGTRLSVL.

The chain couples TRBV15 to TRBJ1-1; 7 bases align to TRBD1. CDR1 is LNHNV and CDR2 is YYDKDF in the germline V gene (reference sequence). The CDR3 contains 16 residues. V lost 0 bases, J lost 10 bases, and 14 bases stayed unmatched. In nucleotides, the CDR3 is TGTGCCACCAGCAGAGATCTGGGACAGCCGGCGCTTGGAGCTTTCTTT. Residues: CATSRDLGQPALGAFF. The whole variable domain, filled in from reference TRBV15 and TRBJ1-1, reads DAMVIQNPRYQVTQFGKPVTLSCSQTLNHNVMYWYQQKSSQAPKLLFHYYDKDFNNEADTPDNFQSRRPNTSFCFLDIRSPGLGDTAMYLCATSRDLGQPALGAFFGQGTRLTVV.

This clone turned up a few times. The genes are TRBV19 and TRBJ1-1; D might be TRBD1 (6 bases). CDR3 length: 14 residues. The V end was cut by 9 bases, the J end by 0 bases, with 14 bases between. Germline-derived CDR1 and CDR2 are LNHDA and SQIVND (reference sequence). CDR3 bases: TGTGCCAGCCAACCACAGGGCCTGAACACTGAAGCTTTCTTT. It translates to CASQPQGLNTEAFF.

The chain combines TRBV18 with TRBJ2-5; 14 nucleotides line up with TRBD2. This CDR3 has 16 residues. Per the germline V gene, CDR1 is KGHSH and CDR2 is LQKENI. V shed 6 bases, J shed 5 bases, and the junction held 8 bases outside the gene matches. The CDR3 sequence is CASSPRLAGGSETQYF. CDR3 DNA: TGTGCCAGCTCCCCTCGACTAGCGGGAGGGTCGGAGACCCAGTACTTC.

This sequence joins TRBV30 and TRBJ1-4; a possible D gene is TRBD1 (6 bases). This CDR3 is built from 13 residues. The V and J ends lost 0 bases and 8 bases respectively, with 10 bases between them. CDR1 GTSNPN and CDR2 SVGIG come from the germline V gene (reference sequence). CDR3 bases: TGTGCCTGGAGTGTAGGGGGTCGGGAAAAACTGTTTTTT. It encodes CAWSVGGREKLFF.